Presented here are 27 T cell receptor beta chains from one specimen sequenced in a study of identical twins. Each CDR3 protein is one row after TCRdb ran MiXCR on the 5' RACE reads. The sample shows hundreds of thousands of distinct CDR3 sequences, more than 20% of them seen only once. This sample was also put to use in a study of yellow fever vaccine responses in identical twins.

The sequencing input was CD4+ T cells sorted from blood. All receptors derive from a woman aged 18-30 years in good health.

This clonotype has just a few counts. This chain uses TRBV4-2 with TRBJ2-1, with D perhaps TRBD1 (5 bases). Trimming removed 0 bases from V and 9 bases from J, with 15 bases in between. Germline-derived CDR1 and CDR2 are LGHNA and YNFKEQ. CDR3 length: 15 amino acids. CDR3 sequence reads: CASSQDGAALSEQFF. CDR3 sequence (DNA): TGTGCCAGCAGCCAAGATGGGGCGGCACTGAGTGAGCAGTTCTTC.

The chain has TRBV7-9 and TRBJ2-2; D is possibly TRBD1 or TRBD2 (5 bases each). The V and J ends lost 1 base and 4 bases respectively, with 10 bases between them. This CDR3 spans 15 amino acids. CDR1 is SEHNR and CDR2 is FQNEAQ in the germline V gene (reference sequence). The CDR3: CASSLEGPSTGELFF. Written as DNA, the CDR3 is TGTGCCAGCAGCTTAGAGGGACCGAGCACCGGGGAGCTGTTTTTT.

The V call is TRBV3-1, the J call TRBJ2-7; D is ambiguous. With 1 base removed from V and 2 bases from J, the gap between germline ends came to 9 bases. The CDR3 consists of 14 residues. Germline V gene lookup returns CDR1 LGHDT and CDR2 YNNKEL (reference sequence). DNA for the CDR3: TGTGCCAGCAGCCAAGTGGTAGGGCCCTACGAGCAGTACTTC. This translates into CASSQVVGPYEQYF.

The chain is built from TRBV6-1 and TRBJ2-5; tentatively, D is TRBD2 (6 bases). Trimming removed 10 bases from V and 2 bases from J, with 17 bases in between. Germline loops: CDR1 MNHNS, CDR2 SASEGT. The CDR3 sequence is 14 residues long. CDR3 in amino acids: CATRSAGPQETQYF. The DNA of the CDR3 is TGTGCCACCCGGTCTGCGGGACCACAAGAGACCCAGTACTTC.

The sample holds many counts of this clonotype. A junction boundary mismatches the germline segment, possibly from a read error. The chain uses TRBV5-1 and TRBJ2-6; a possible D gene is TRBD1 (6 bases). CDR1 and CDR2 (germline): SGHRS, YFSETQ. This CDR3 contains 15 residues. CDR3 region: CASSSPGVGANVLTF. In nucleotides, the CDR3 is TGTGCCAGCAGTTCCCCAGGGGTAGGGGCCAACGTCCTGACTTTC.

This clonotype has only a few counts. The chain has TRBV29-1 and TRBJ2-7, with 7 nucleotides matching TRBD2. This CDR3 is 15 amino acids long. Losses at the gene ends were 2 bases for V and 2 bases for J; bases not matched to a gene: 9. Germline V gene sequence: CDR1 SQVTM, CDR2 ANQGSEA. For the CDR3, the DNA is TGCAGCGTTGAAACCAGTACTAGCGAAACCTACGAGCAGTACTTC. This translates into CSVETSTSETYEQYF.

CDR3 in amino acids: CASSPFGGRWSDEQYF. In DNA, the CDR3 is TGTGCCAGCAGCCCGTTTGGGGGTCGCTGGTCGGACGAGCAGTACTTC. The chain couples TRBV27 to TRBJ2-7; either TRBD1 or TRBD2 may supply D (5 bases each). This CDR3 is built from 16 residues. Germline V gene data show CDR1 as MNHEY and CDR2 as SMNVEV (reference sequence). V dropped 6 bases and J dropped 5 bases, with 23 bases sitting between them.

The J gene is TRBJ2-2, the V gene TRBV3-1; D gene ambiguous. V lost 0 bases and J 3 bases, leaving 5 bases between the germline ends. Germline CDR1 is LGHDT and CDR2 is YNNKEL (reference sequence). The CDR3 loop spans 14 amino acids. The CDR3 DNA follows: TGTGCCAGCAGCCAAGATCCAGACACCGGGGAGCTGTTTTTT. This gives the protein CASSQDPDTGELFF.

The rearrangement joins TRBV7-9 to TRBJ1-1, with D tentatively TRBD1 (6 bases). CDR1 and CDR2 (germline): SEHNR, FQNEAQ (reference sequence). The CDR3 extends over 14 amino acids. The V gene lost 0 bases and the J gene lost 5 bases, with 10 bases spanning the gap. CDR3: CASSLARQGTEAFF. CDR3 coding DNA: TGTGCCAGCAGCTTAGCGAGGCAGGGGACTGAAGCTTTCTTT.

This sequence joins TRBV7-8 and TRBJ2-3; the match to TRBD2 covers 8 bases. The ends lost 5 bases at V and 0 bases at J; junction bases unmatched: 13. Germline values: CDR1 SGHVS, CDR2 FQNEAQ. The CDR3 runs to 18 residues. CDR3 DNA sequence: TGTGCCAGCAGCCTACTAGGAGCTAGCGGGCCTAGCACAGATACGCAGTATTTT. Translated, it gives CASSLLGASGPSTDTQYF.

In this sample, this clonotype turned up a few times. V and J are TRBV11-2 and TRBJ2-3; no clear D gene. The CDR3 spans 16 residues. The V gene lost 0 bases and the J gene lost 1 base, with 11 bases spanning the gap. Looked up from germline, CDR1 is SGHAT and CDR2 is FQNNGV. The CDR3 region is CASSLDRRTRTDTQYF. CDR3 in DNA: TGTGCCAGCAGCTTAGATCGAAGGACCCGCACAGATACGCAGTATTTT.

This chain links TRBV15 with TRBJ2-1; 7 nucleotides align to TRBD1. This CDR3 is 15 amino acids long. Trimming cost V 0 bases and J 6 bases; bases outside gene matches: 5. Germline loops: CDR1 LNHNV, CDR2 YYDKDF (reference sequence). CDR3 in DNA: TGTGCCACCAGCAGAGACAGGGGGAATATCAATGAGCAGTTCTTC. This encodes CATSRDRGNINEQFF.

This sequence joins TRBV20-1 and TRBJ2-3; 7 bases are shared with TRBD2. The germline V gene encodes CDR1 DFQATT and CDR2 SNEGSKA (reference sequence). This CDR3 region has 17 residues. V was pared by 2 bases and J by 0 bases, with 11 bases of the junction left unmatched. CDR3 sequence (DNA): TGCAGTGCTAGAAACCCGGGAGGATTAACTAGCACAGATACGCAGTATTTT. It specifies CSARNPGGLTSTDTQYF.

The chain joins TRBV11-1 to TRBJ2-5; 7 bases fit TRBD1. With V trimmed by 5 bases and J by 5 bases, 23 bases remained unmatched. The CDR3 has 19 amino acids. Germline values: CDR1 SGHAT, CDR2 FQDESV (reference sequence). Here the CDR3 DNA reads TGTGCCAGCAGCCCTACGCTAGGACAGGCGATTAACCATGGGGAGACCCAGTACTTC. Translation gives CASSPTLGQAINHGETQYF.

This clonotype was observed a handful of times. The J gene is TRBJ2-7, the V gene TRBV29-1; TRBD1 might be the D (6 bases). The CDR3 sequence is 13 residues long. V was clipped by 7 bases and J by 3 bases, with 16 bases between them. Germline V CDR1 and CDR2: SQVTM, ANQGSEA. CDR3 nucleotides: TGCAGCGGACAGGCTCCTCCGCTCTACGAGCAGTACTTC. Amino acids: CSGQAPPLYEQYF.

The chain is built from TRBV20-1 and TRBJ2-5; 10 bases fit TRBD2. V trimming: 4 bases; J trimming: 5 bases; junction bases outside the gene matches: 10. Germline V gene lookup returns CDR1 DFQATT and CDR2 SNEGSKA (reference sequence). The CDR3 consists of 15 residues. The CDR3: CSATVAGGTWETQYF. CDR3 sequence (DNA): TGCAGTGCTACGGTAGCGGGGGGAACCTGGGAGACCCAGTACTTC.

The rearrangement uses TRBV6-2 or TRBV6-3 and TRBJ2-3; D gene unclear. The V end lost 0 bases, the J end lost 6 bases, and 1 base lay between the germline ends. This CDR3 is 11 amino acids long. Germline CDR1 MNHEY, CDR2 SVGEGT. CDR3 sequence reads: CASSYSDTQYF. The CDR3 DNA follows: TGTGCCAGCAGTTACTCGGATACGCAGTATTTT.

This chain uses TRBV6-6 with TRBJ2-1; 10 positions agree with TRBD2. V gave up 7 bases and J gave up 11 bases; unmatched junction bases: 8. The CDR3 runs 13 residues. CDR1 and CDR2 from the germline V gene are MNHNY and SVGAGI (reference sequence). The CDR3 is CASIRLAGGQQFF. The DNA of the CDR3 is TGTGCCAGCATTCGGTTAGCGGGGGGCCAGCAGTTCTTC.

This clonotype was counted between two and nine times. This chain links TRBV2 with TRBJ2-7; 12 bases map to TRBD2. V lost 4 bases to trimming and J lost 2 bases; unmatched junction nucleotides: 6. From germline, CDR1 is SNHLY and CDR2 FYNNEI. This CDR3 spans 16 amino acids. The CDR3 region is CASSALAGGITYEQYF. CDR3 sequence (DNA): TGTGCCAGCAGTGCCCTAGCGGGAGGGATAACCTACGAGCAGTACTTC. The full variable domain, rest sourced from reference TRBV2 and TRBJ2-7, is EPEVTQTPSHQVTQMGQEVILRCVPISNHLYFYWYRQILGQKVEFLVSFYNNEISEKSEIFDDQFSVERPDGSNFTLKIRSTKLEDSAMYFCASSALAGGITYEQYFGPGTRLTVT.

This clonotype was observed a handful of times. The genes are TRBV7-6 and TRBJ2-1; 8 nucleotides agree with TRBD2. With 2 bases clipped from V and 0 bases from J, the junction kept 12 bases outside the gene matches. The CDR3 length is 19 residues. Germline CDR1 SGHVS, CDR2 FNYEAQ. The CDR3 DNA reads TGTGCCAGCAGCTTACCCACTTCCACTAGCGGAGCCTCCTACAATGAGCAGTTCTTC. It is translated as CASSLPTSTSGASYNEQFF.

Only a few counts were recorded for this clonotype. The chain has TRBV5-4 and TRBJ2-1, with 7 nucleotides matching TRBD2. V lost 4 bases, J lost 4 bases, and 11 bases stayed unmatched. CDR1 is SGHNT and CDR2 is YYREEE in the germline V gene (reference sequence). This CDR3 has 16 amino acids. This chain's CDR3 is CASSATSAPRYNEQFF. The CDR3 DNA follows: TGTGCCAGCAGCGCCACTAGCGCCCCTAGGTACAATGAGCAGTTCTTC.

This clonotype was counted between two and nine times. For the CDR3, the DNA is TGCAGCGTGAAACGCCCGTACCAAGAGACCCAGTACTTC. Its translation: CSVKRPYQETQYF. This sequence joins TRBV29-1 and TRBJ2-5; D gene unclear. This CDR3 comprises 13 residues. Trimming removed 6 bases at V and 0 bases at J, with 11 bases between. Germline loops: CDR1 SQVTM, CDR2 ANQGSEA.

This clonotype was recorded a few times. The rearrangement uses TRBV20-1 and TRBJ2-1; TRBD1 aligns across 12 bases. This CDR3 has 15 amino acids. The trim removed 6 bases at V and 6 bases at J, leaving 9 bases unmatched. The germline V gene has CDR1 DFQATT and CDR2 SNEGSKA (reference sequence). The CDR3 loop is CSAPLGTGGLNEQFF. CDR3 coding DNA: TGCAGTGCCCCCCTGGGGACAGGGGGCCTCAATGAGCAGTTCTTC.

The V call is TRBV7-2, the J call TRBJ2-7, with D maybe TRBD1 (6 bases). The germline V gene encodes CDR1 SGHTA and CDR2 FQGNSA. The CDR3 is 14 amino acids. Deletions cut 2 bases from V and 5 bases from J, with 13 bases between. CDR3 sequence (DNA): TGTGCCAGCAGCTTAAAGCAGGGGTTCGACGAGCAGTACTTC. Protein product: CASSLKQGFDEQYF.

This clonotype was seen repeatedly, ten times or more. The chain is built from TRBV12-3 or TRBV12-4 and TRBJ2-3; D is uncertain. Trimming removed 3 bases at V and 10 bases at J, with 5 bases between. CDR3 size: 10 residues. Here the CDR3 DNA reads TGTGCCAGCAGTTTTGGGGCGCAGTATTTT. Amino acids: CASSFGAQYF.

In its sample, this clonotype was seen many times. The chain uses TRBV28 and TRBJ2-7; D perhaps matches TRBD1 (6 bases). The germline V and J ends were trimmed by 6 bases and 0 bases, with 18 bases remaining between them. Germline assignment: CDR1 MDHEN and CDR2 SYDVKM. The CDR3 length is 16 residues. CDR3 nucleotides: TGTGCCAGCAGCCCACCGGACAGCGTTTACTCCTACGAGCAGTACTTC. Its protein is CASSPPDSVYSYEQYF.

This sequence joins TRBV7-2 and TRBJ1-2; 10 bases agree with TRBD1. The CDR3 sequence is 14 residues long. Per the germline V gene, CDR1 is SGHTA and CDR2 is FQGNSA. J lost 4 bases, V lost 5 bases, and 4 bases had no gene match. The chain's CDR3 is CASSTTGGIYGYTF. CDR3 DNA sequence: TGTGCCAGCAGCACGACAGGGGGCATCTATGGCTACACCTTC. The full variable domain, its missing parts supplied by reference TRBV7-2 and TRBJ1-2, is GAGVSQSPSNKVTEKGKDVELRCDPISGHTALYWYRQSLGQGLEFLIYFQGNSAPDKSGLPSDRFSAERTGGSVSTLTIQRTQQEDSAVYLCASSTTGGIYGYTFGSGTRLTVV.